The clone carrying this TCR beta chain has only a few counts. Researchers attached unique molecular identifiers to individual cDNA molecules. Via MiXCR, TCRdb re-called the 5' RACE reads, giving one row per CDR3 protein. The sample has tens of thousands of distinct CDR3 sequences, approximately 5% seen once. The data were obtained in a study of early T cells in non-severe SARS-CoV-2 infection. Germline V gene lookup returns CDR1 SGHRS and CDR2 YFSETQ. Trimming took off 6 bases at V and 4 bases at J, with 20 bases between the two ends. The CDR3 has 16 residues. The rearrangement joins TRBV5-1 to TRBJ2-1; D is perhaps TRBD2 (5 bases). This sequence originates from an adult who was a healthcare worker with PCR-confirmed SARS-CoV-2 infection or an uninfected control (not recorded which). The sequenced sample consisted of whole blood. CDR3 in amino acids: CASTSHGMGLYNEQFF. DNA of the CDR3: TGCGCCAGCACCTCCCACGGGATGGGCCTTTACAATGAGCAGTTCTTC.